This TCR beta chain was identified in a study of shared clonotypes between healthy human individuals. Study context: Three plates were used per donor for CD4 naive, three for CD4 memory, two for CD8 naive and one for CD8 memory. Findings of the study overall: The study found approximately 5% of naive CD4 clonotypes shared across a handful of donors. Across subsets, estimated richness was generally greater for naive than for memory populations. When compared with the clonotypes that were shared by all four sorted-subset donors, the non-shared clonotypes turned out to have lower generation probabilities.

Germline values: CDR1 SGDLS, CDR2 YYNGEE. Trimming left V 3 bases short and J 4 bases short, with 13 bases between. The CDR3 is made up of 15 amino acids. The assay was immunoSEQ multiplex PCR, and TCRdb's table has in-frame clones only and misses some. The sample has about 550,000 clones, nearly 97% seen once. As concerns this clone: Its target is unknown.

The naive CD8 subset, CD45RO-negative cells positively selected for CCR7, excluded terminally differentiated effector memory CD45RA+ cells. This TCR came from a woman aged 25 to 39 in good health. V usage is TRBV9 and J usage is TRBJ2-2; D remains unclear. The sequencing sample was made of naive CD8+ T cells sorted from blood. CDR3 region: CASSAGTLVTGELFF. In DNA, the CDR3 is TGTGCCAGCAGCGCTGGCACGCTCGTCACCGGGGAGCTGTTTTTT.